One and the same sample provided the 30 T cell receptor beta chains below, sequenced in a study of T-cell reconstitution after alpha-beta-depleted transplantation in children. The authors prepared the TCRbeta library with unique molecular identifiers. TCRdb independently ran MiXCR on the PCR reads; one entry per CDR3 protein. This sample has hundreds of thousands of distinct CDR3 sequences, with under 20% found just once. The input for sequencing was PBMCs, mostly from graft donor cells, taken 360 days after TCRalphabeta/CD19-depleted stem cell transplant. Source of these receptors: a boy in the first two years of life who had a stem cell transplant for Wiskott-Aldrich syndrome, so the T cells may come from the graft donor.

This clonotype was counted many times. The genes are TRBV5-6 and TRBJ2-7; the D is unclear. Trimming cost V 0 bases and J 0 bases, with 1 base left between them. The CDR3 loop spans 12 amino acids. CDR1 and CDR2 (germline): SGHDT, YYEEEE. Here the CDR3 reads CASSLASYEQYF. The CDR3 DNA sequence: TGTGCCAGCAGCTTGGCCTCCTACGAGCAGTACTTC.

This clonotype was picked up a small number of times. The chain has TRBV18 and TRBJ2-7; D ambiguous. Trimming shortened V by 5 bases and J by 0 bases, and 17 bases separated the two germline ends. Per germline, CDR1 KGHSH and CDR2 LQKENI. This CDR3 comprises 16 residues. The CDR3 sequence: CASSSTLTWSSYEQYF. CDR3 in DNA: TGTGCCAGCTCATCGACCCTTACATGGAGCTCCTACGAGCAGTACTTC.

The genes are TRBV12-3 or TRBV12-4 and TRBJ2-3; a possible D gene is TRBD1 (6 bases). Trimming removed 3 bases from V and 8 bases from J, with 18 bases in between. This CDR3 comprises 15 residues. DNA for the CDR3: TGTGCCAGCAGTTTGGGGACACGTGGACATCTTACGCAGTATTTT. Protein: CASSLGTRGHLTQYF.

This clonotype was detected only a few times. CDR3 coding DNA: TGCGCCAGCAGCCCTAGCTACACCGGGGAGCTGTTTTTT. It is translated as CASSPSYTGELFF. The rearrangement links TRBV5-1 to TRBJ2-2, with a possible D match to TRBD2 (5 bases). Between the trimmed V and J ends, which lost 4 bases and 3 bases, there was a span of 7 bases. This CDR3 is built from 13 residues. Germline CDR1 is SGHRS and CDR2 is YFSETQ.

This clonotype was seen a handful of times. The rearrangement uses TRBV6-1 and TRBJ1-2; tentatively, D is TRBD1 (6 bases). The ends were cut back, 5 bases at V and 4 bases at J, with 20 bases in the middle. CDR3 size: 16 residues. Germline V CDR1 and CDR2: MNHNS, SASEGT. CDR3 nucleotides: TGTGCCAGCAGTCGACCGCGAGTGGGGGGCTTCTATGGCTACACCTTC. Translation gives CASSRPRVGGFYGYTF.

This clonotype was found many times. The gene calls are TRBV6-1 and TRBJ2-7; D is tentatively TRBD1 or TRBD2 (5 bases each). The CDR3 contains 13 residues. Per the germline V gene, CDR1 is MNHNS and CDR2 is SASEGT. V was shortened by 6 bases and J by 5 bases, with 14 bases between the two germline ends. The CDR3 region has the DNA TGTGCCAGCAGCCTCGCAGGGACCCACGAGCAGTACTTC. Protein product: CASSLAGTHEQYF.

This clonotype came up many times. The chain is built from TRBV3-1 and TRBJ2-1; 7 bases fit TRBD1. The CDR3 runs 15 residues. The germline V gene encodes CDR1 LGHDT and CDR2 YNNKEL (reference sequence). Trimming removed 3 bases from V and 7 bases from J; junction bases left unmatched: 9. The CDR3 DNA sequence: TGTGCCAGCAGCCAGTCCAGGGGGTGGGTAAATGAGCAGTTCTTC. Translated, it gives CASSQSRGWVNEQFF.

This clonotype was picked up a small number of times. The chain couples TRBV5-1 to TRBJ2-1; D perhaps matches TRBD1 (6 bases). The CDR3 has 15 amino acids. CDR1 and CDR2 from the germline V gene are SGHRS and YFSETQ. V was clipped by 2 bases and J by 7 bases, with 16 bases between them. The CDR3 protein is CASSFGDILRNEQFF. CDR3 bases: TGCGCCAGCAGCTTCGGGGACATCCTACGGAATGAGCAGTTCTTC.

The V gene is TRBV18, the J gene TRBJ2-7; D call uncertain. CDR1 is KGHSH, CDR2 LQKENI, per germline. V was shortened by 1 base and J by 0 bases, with 13 bases between the two germline ends. This CDR3 has 16 amino acids. CDR3 nucleotide sequence: TGTGCCAGCTCACCACGGTGGGCAGAAAGCTCCTACGAGCAGTACTTC. This translates into CASSPRWAESSYEQYF. The entire variable domain, with the rest obtained from reference TRBV18 and TRBJ2-7, is as follows: NAGVMQNPRHLVRRRGQEARLRCSPMKGHSHVYWYRQLPEEGLKFMVYLQKENIIDESGMPKERFSAEFPKEGPSILRIQQVVRGDSAAYFCASSPRWAESSYEQYFGPGTRLTVT.

The chain is built from TRBV20-1 and TRBJ1-4, with 8 nucleotides matching TRBD1. V was pared by 6 bases and J by 8 bases, with 8 bases of the junction left unmatched. This CDR3 region has 13 residues. Germline V gene lookup returns CDR1 DFQATT and CDR2 SNEGSKA (reference sequence). The DNA for the CDR3 is TGCAGTGCCCTCGGACAGGGAGGGGAAAAACTGTTTTTT. It codes for CSALGQGGEKLFF.

The table lists this clonotype with a few counts. V gene TRBV12-3 or TRBV12-4 combines with J gene TRBJ1-1; perhaps TRBD1 as D (5 bases). The germline V and J ends were trimmed by 5 bases and 1 base, with 8 bases remaining between them. The CDR3 has 13 residues. The CDR3 DNA reads as TGTGCCAGCAGTCCCGGACAGAACACTGAAGCTTTCTTT. Its translation: CASSPGQNTEAFF.

This clonotype turned up a few times. The rearrangement uses TRBV5-1 and TRBJ2-5; 10 positions agree with TRBD1. V lost 0 bases, J lost 1 base, and 9 bases stayed unmatched. Germline V gene data show CDR1 as SGHRS and CDR2 as YFSETQ. CDR3 size: 18 residues. CDR3 DNA: TGCGCCAGCAGCTTGGGACTCCGACGGGACAGGGGCCAAGAGACCCAGTACTTC. Its protein is CASSLGLRRDRGQETQYF.

The rearrangement links TRBV5-6 to TRBJ2-2; D possibly corresponds to TRBD2 (5 bases). Trimming took 4 bases from V and 7 from J, leaving 11 bases between them. This CDR3 comprises 13 residues. Germline V gene data show CDR1 as SGHDT and CDR2 as YYEEEE. The DNA for the CDR3 is TGTGCCAGCAGCCCCGTTGGAGGCGGGGAGCTGTTTTTT. It yields the protein CASSPVGGGELFF.

This clonotype was observed a few times. DNA of the CDR3: TGCAGTGCTAGAGATTTTGCCTACGGCAATGAGCAGTTCTTC. It codes for CSARDFAYGNEQFF. This chain links TRBV20-1 with TRBJ2-1; D is undetermined. The germline gives CDR1 DFQATT, CDR2 SNEGSKA (reference sequence). The CDR3 loop spans 14 amino acids. Trimming shortened V by 0 bases and J by 6 bases, and 12 bases separated the two germline ends.

This clonotype occurred a few times. The CDR3 loop is CASSLVPGLADNEQFF. CDR3 nucleotide sequence: TGTGCCAGCAGCTTAGTGCCGGGACTAGCGGACAATGAGCAGTTCTTC. The chain couples TRBV7-2 to TRBJ2-1; TRBD2 agrees at 11 bases. Trimming took 1 base from V and 5 from J; bases not matched to a gene: 4. This CDR3 region has 16 residues. The germline gives CDR1 SGHTA, CDR2 FQGNSA.

The chain links TRBV28 to TRBJ2-3; 9 nucleotides agree with TRBD1. The CDR3 sequence is 15 residues long. V lost 5 bases, J lost 2 bases, and 5 bases stayed unmatched. CDR1 is MDHEN and CDR2 is SYDVKM in the germline V gene. The CDR3 nucleotides are TGTGCCAGCAGTCACAGGGGGCGACACACAGATACGCAGTATTTT. It translates to CASSHRGRHTDTQYF.

The chain has TRBV29-1 and TRBJ1-3, with D tentatively TRBD1 (6 bases). Germline CDR1 is SQVTM and CDR2 is ANQGSEA. The germline V and J ends were trimmed by 7 bases and 4 bases, with 17 bases remaining between them. The CDR3 sequence is 14 residues long. Here the CDR3 reads CSALGGRLGNTIYF. DNA for the CDR3: TGCAGCGCCCTTGGGGGGCGGCTCGGAAACACCATATATTTT.

This chain uses TRBV20-1 with TRBJ2-5, with TRBD2 identical over 7 bases. The junction had 9 bases not matched to a gene; V was cut back by 3 bases and J by 5 bases. Germline assignment: CDR1 DFQATT and CDR2 SNEGSKA (reference sequence). The CDR3 runs to 14 residues. The CDR3 DNA is TGCAGTGCTAGTCGTCCCGGGGGGATGGAGACCCAGTACTTC. Its translation: CSASRPGGMETQYF.

The V and J genes are TRBV23-1 and TRBJ2-5; D is uncertain. TRBV23-1 is an ORF for which the function is uncertain. The V gene lost 2 bases and the J gene lost 3 bases, with 13 bases spanning the gap. This CDR3 contains 15 residues. CDR3 residues: CASSQRTQTKETQYF. For the CDR3, the DNA is TGCGCCAGCAGTCAACGGACCCAAACTAAAGAGACCCAGTACTTC.

V gene TRBV4-3 combines with J gene TRBJ1-6, with D hard to call. V lost 3 bases and J lost 7, with 7 bases in between. This CDR3 has 13 residues. Germline V gene lookup returns CDR1 LGHNA and CDR2 YSLEER. Here the CDR3 DNA reads TGCGCCAGCAGCCAGGGTACCAATTCACCCCTCCACTTT. This translates into CASSQGTNSPLHF.

This chain uses TRBV10-3 with TRBJ1-1; D gene uncertain. The CDR3 has 13 residues. The V and J ends lost 4 bases and 1 base respectively, with 7 bases between them. In germline, CDR1 is ENHRY, CDR2 SYGVKD. The CDR3 is CAISGPGNTEAFF. DNA for the CDR3: TGTGCCATCAGTGGGCCAGGGAACACTGAAGCTTTCTTT.

This clonotype appeared a few times. The V gene is TRBV7-9, the J gene TRBJ2-1; D is unclear. V was trimmed by 4 bases and J by 6 bases, leaving 10 bases between them. Per the germline V gene, CDR1 is SEHNR and CDR2 is FQNEAQ (reference sequence). The CDR3 is 13 residues long. CDR3 sequence (DNA): TGTGCCAGCAGCTCACGTGTGCCCAATGAGCAGTTCTTC. Its protein is CASSSRVPNEQFF.

This clonotype was observed a handful of times. The chain links TRBV3-1 to TRBJ1-4, with TRBD1 as a possible D gene (6 bases). The V end was cut by 2 bases, the J end by 8 bases, with 21 bases between. Germline-derived CDR1 and CDR2 are LGHDT and YNNKEL (reference sequence). This CDR3 region has 17 residues. In nucleotides, the CDR3 is TGTGCCAGCAGCCAAACGGAGTATAACAGGGTGAGGGAAAAACTGTTTTTT. Translating gives CASSQTEYNRVREKLFF.

V is TRBV5-5 and J is TRBJ2-4; D unresolved. The V end lost 4 bases, the J end lost 0 bases, and 17 bases lay between the germline ends. From germline, CDR1 is SGHKS and CDR2 YYEKEE (reference sequence). This CDR3 has 17 residues. The CDR3 here is CASSATPDLLAKNIQYF. For the CDR3, the DNA is TGTGCCAGCAGCGCAACCCCCGACCTTCTAGCCAAAAACATTCAGTACTTC.

The chain joins TRBV15 to TRBJ2-3; maybe TRBD2 (5 bases). From germline, CDR1 is LNHNV and CDR2 YYDKDF (reference sequence). The germline V and J ends were trimmed by 0 bases and 4 bases, with 8 bases remaining between them. This CDR3 comprises 14 residues. Here the CDR3 DNA reads TGTGCCACCAGCAGAGATCTAGCCGCAGATACGCAGTATTTT. The encoded protein is CATSRDLAADTQYF.

This rearrangement joins TRBV4-2 to TRBJ2-3, with TRBD2 identical over 10 bases. Germline V CDR1 and CDR2: LGHNA, YNFKEQ. The CDR3 has 17 amino acids. With V trimmed by 1 base and J by 4 bases, 8 bases remained unmatched. CDR3 coding DNA: TGTGCCAGCAGCCAAGGAATCGCTAGCGGGGGTGCAGATACGCAGTATTTT. It yields the protein CASSQGIASGGADTQYF.

The chain combines TRBV5-1 with TRBJ2-5; 8 bases map to TRBD1. Per the germline V gene, CDR1 is SGHRS and CDR2 is YFSETQ. CDR3 length equals 15 residues. The junction had 7 bases not matched to a gene; V was cut back by 1 base and J by 5 bases. The CDR3 bases are TGCGCCAGCAGCTTGTCCAGGGGGCGCGGGGAGACCCAGTACTTC. It is translated as CASSLSRGRGETQYF.

The DNA of the CDR3 is TGTGCCACACCGGGACGCCGTCGGAATGAGCAGTTCTTC. Protein: CATPGRRRNEQFF. This chain connects TRBV24-1 to TRBJ2-1; D is perhaps TRBD1 or TRBD2 (5 bases each). The CDR3 has 13 amino acids. Trimming removed 10 bases from V and 7 bases from J, with 16 bases in between. Germline CDR1 KGHDR, CDR2 SFDVKD.

The V and J genes are TRBV5-1 and TRBJ2-5, with 7 bases that match TRBD1. Trimming took 4 bases from V and 2 from J; bases not matched to a gene: 5. Germline V gene sequence: CDR1 SGHRS, CDR2 YFSETQ. The CDR3 has 14 amino acids. CDR3 nucleotides: TGCGCCAGCAGCGGACCGGGACAGCAAGAGACCCAGTACTTC. The encoded protein is CASSGPGQQETQYF.

This clonotype was observed a few times. As DNA, the CDR3 is TGCGCCAGCAGCTCCCGGGACAGAAATTCACCCCTCCACTTT. Amino acid sequence: CASSSRDRNSPLHF. V usage is TRBV5-1 and J usage is TRBJ1-6; 7 positions agree with TRBD1. The germline CDR1 and CDR2 sequences are SGHRS and YFSETQ. This CDR3 is 14 amino acids long. V lost 3 bases to trimming and J lost 7 bases; unmatched junction nucleotides: 4.